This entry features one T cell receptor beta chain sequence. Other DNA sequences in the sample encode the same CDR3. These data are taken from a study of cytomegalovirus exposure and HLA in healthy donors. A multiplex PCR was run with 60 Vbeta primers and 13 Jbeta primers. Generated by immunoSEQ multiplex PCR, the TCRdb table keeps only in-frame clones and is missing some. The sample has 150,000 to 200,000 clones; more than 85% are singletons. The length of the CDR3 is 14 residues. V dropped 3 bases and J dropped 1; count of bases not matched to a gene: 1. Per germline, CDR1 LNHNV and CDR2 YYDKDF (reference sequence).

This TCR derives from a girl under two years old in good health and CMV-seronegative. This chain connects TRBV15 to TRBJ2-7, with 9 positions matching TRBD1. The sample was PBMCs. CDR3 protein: CATSRGTGSYEQYF. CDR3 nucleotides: TGTGCCACCAGCAGGGGGACAGGGTCCTACGAGCAGTACTTC.